This TCR beta chain was recorded in a study of CD8 T cells in Susac syndrome. Reverse transcription of about 0.45 to 1 ug RNA was carried out with random hexamers. Across 54 Vbeta and 13 Jbeta, immunoSEQ multiplex PCR amplified TCR beta CDR3. One entry per CDR3 protein results from TCRdb running MiXCR on the immunoSEQ multiplex PCR reads. Of some 120,000 distinct CDR3 sequences listed, 90% to 95% were seen once; the top ten hold around 0.12%. CD8+ and CD4+ T cells from blood underwent TCR beta sequencing, which was carried out in a high-throughput format. Both CD4+ and CD8+ T cells were negatively isolated, and TEMRA cells underwent FACS enrichment. V lost 2 bases to trimming and J lost 0 bases, with 8 bases between them. CDR3 length equals 14 residues. Germline CDR1 reads SGHRS; CDR2 reads YFSETQ.

Sequencing was performed on CD4+ T cells from PBMCs. The source of this sequence is a human donor in good health. The V call is TRBV5-1, the J call TRBJ1-1; D unresolved. The CDR3 region has the DNA TGCGCCAGCAGCTTACCGGGAATGAACACTGAAGCTTTCTTT. Translated: CASSLPGMNTEAFF.